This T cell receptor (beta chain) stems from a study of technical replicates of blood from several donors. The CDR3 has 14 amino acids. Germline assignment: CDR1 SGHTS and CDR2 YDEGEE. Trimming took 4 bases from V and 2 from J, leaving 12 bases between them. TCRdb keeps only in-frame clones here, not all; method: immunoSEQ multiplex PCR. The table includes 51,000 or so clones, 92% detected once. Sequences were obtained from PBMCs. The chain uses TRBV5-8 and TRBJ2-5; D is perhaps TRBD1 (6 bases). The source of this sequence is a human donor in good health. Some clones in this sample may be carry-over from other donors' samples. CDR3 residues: CASSIGQLQETQYF. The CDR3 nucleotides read TGTGCCAGCAGCATAGGACAGCTACAAGAGACCCAGTACTTC.